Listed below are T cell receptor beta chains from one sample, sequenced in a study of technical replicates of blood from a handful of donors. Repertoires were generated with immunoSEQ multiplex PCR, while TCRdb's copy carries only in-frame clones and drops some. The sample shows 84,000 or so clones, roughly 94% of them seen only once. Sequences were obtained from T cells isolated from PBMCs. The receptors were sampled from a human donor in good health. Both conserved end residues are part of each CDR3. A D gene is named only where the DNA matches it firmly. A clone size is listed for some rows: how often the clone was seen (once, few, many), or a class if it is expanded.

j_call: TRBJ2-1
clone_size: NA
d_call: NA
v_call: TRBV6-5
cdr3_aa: CASSYSANLAEIQFF
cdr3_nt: TGTGCCAGCAGTTACTCTGCGAACCTAGCAGAGATCCAGTTCTTC

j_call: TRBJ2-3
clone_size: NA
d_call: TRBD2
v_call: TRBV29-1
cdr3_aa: CSVLSGRQDTQYF
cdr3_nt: TGCAGCGTCCTGAGCGGGAGGCAAGATACGCAGTATTTT

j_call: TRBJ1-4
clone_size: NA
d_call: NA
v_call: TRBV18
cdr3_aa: CASSGGLSTNEKLFF
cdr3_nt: TGTGCCAGCTCAGGTGGACTGTCAACTAATGAAAAACTGTTTTTT

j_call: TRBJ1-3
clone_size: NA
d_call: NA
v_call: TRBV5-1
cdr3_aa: CASSLVGAVSSGNTIYF
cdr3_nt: TGCGCCAGCAGCTTGGTTGGTGCTGTGAGCTCTGGAAACACCATATATTTT

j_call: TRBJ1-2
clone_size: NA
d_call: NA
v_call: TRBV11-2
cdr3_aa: CASSLGLGPNYGYTF
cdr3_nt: TGTGCCAGCAGCTTAGGGCTAGGTCCAAACTATGGCTACACCTTC

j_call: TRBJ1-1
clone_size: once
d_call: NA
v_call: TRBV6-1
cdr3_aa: CASRLPGGMNTEAFF
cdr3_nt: TGTGCCAGCAGACTCCCGGGGGGGATGAACACTGAAGCTTTCTTT

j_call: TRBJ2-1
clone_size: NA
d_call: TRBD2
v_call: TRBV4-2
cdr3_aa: CASSQDVTSGSNEQFF
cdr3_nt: TGTGCCAGCAGCCAAGATGTTACTAGCGGGAGCAATGAGCAGTTCTTC

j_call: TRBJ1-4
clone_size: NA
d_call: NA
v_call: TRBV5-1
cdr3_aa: CASSWTTGKNEKLFF
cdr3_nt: TGCGCCAGCAGCTGGACGACAGGCAAAAATGAAAAACTGTTTTTT

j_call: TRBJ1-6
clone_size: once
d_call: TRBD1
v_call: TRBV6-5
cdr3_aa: CASRRQGSDSPLHF
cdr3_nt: TGTGCCAGCAGACGACAGGGGTCTGATTCACCCCTCCACTTT

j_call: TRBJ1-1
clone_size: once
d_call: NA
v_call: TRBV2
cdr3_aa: CASSERTLTEAFF
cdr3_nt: TGTGCCAGCAGTGAACGGACACTTACTGAAGCTTTCTTT

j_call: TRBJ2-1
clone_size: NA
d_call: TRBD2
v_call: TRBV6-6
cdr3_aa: CASSILAGGRNEQFF
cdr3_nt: TGTGCCAGCAGTATATTAGCGGGAGGGCGCAATGAGCAGTTCTTC

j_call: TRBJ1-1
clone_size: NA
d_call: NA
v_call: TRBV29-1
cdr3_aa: CSVCNGVGTEAFF
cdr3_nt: TGCAGCGTCTGTAACGGGGTGGGCACTGAAGCTTTCTTT

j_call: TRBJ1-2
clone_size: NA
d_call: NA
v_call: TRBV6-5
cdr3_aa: CASRATDRYGYTF
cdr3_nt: TGTGCCAGCAGAGCGACAGATCGCTATGGCTACACCTTC

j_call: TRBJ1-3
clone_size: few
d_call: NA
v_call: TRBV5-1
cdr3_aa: CASRPLGGDTKGFFDRNTIYF
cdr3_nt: TGCGCCAGCAGACCCCTCGGGGGGGACACAAAGGGGTTTTTCGATCGAAACACCATATATTTT

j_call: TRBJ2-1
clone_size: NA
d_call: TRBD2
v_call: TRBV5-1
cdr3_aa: CASSLPSSAGDNEQFF
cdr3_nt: TGCGCCAGCAGCTTGCCCTCTAGCGCGGGGGACAATGAGCAGTTCTTC

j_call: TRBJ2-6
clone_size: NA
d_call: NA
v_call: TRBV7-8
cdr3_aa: CASSSGYSGANVLTF
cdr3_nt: TGTGCCAGCAGCTCAGGTTACTCTGGGGCCAACGTCCTGACTTTC

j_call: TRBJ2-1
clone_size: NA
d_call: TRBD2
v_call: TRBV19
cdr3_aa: CASSMLAGAYNEQFF
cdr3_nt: TGTGCCAGTAGTATGCTGGCGGGAGCTTACAATGAGCAGTTCTTC

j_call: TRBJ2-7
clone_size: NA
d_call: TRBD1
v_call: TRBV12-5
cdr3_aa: CASGFGTGTSEQYF
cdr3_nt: TGTGCTAGTGGTTTTGGGACAGGGACGAGTGAGCAGTACTTC

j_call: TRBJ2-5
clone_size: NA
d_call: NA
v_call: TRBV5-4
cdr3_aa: CASSLVSRVETQYF
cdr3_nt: TGTGCCAGCAGTTTGGTCTCACGGGTGGAGACCCAGTACTTC

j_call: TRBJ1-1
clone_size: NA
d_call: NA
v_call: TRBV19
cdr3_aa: CASRMGRGGTEAFF
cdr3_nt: TGTGCCAGTAGGATGGGTCGGGGTGGTACTGAAGCTTTCTTT

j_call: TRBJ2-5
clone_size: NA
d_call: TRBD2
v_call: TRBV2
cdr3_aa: CASIHSGGIETQYF
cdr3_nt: TGTGCCAGCATCCATAGCGGGGGGATAGAGACCCAGTACTTC

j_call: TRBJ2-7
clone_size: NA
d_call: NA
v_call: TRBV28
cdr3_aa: CASGIGASYEQYF
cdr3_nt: TGTGCCAGCGGTATTGGGGCTTCGTACGAGCAGTACTTC

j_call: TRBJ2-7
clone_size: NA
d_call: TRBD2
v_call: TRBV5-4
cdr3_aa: CASSLDLAAHEQYF
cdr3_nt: TGTGCCAGCAGCTTGGATCTAGCGGCCCACGAGCAGTACTTC

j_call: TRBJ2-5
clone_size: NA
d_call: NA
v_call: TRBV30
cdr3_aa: CAWSGGHETQYF
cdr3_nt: TGTGCCTGGAGTGGGGGGCACGAGACCCAGTACTTC

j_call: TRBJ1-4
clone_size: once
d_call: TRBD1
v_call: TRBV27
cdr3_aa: CASSSTGQGYEKLFF
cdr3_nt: TGTGCCAGCAGCTCTACTGGACAGGGGTACGAAAAACTGTTTTTT

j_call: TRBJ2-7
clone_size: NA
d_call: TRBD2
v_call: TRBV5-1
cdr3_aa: CASSPGPSGDLREQYF
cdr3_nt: TGCGCCAGCAGCCCTGGCCCTAGCGGAGACCTTAGGGAGCAGTACTTC

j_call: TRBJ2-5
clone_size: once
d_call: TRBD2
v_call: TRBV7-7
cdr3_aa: CASAAGSGSGETQYF
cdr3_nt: TGTGCCAGCGCCGCGGGGAGCGGGAGTGGAGAGACCCAGTACTTC

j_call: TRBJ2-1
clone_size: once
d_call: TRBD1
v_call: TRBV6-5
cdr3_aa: CASSFTTGAYNEQFF
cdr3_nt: TGTGCCAGCAGCTTTACGACAGGGGCCTACAATGAGCAGTTCTTC

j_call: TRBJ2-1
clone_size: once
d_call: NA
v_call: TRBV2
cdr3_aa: CASSLSGVPYNEQFF
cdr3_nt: TGTGCCAGCAGTCTTAGCGGAGTTCCCTACAATGAGCAGTTCTTC

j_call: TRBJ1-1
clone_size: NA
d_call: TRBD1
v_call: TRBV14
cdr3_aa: CASSLQGVRTEAFF
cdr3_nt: TGTGCCAGCAGCCTCCAGGGGGTCCGTACTGAAGCTTTCTTT

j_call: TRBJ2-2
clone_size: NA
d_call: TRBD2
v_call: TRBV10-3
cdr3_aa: CATRTSGNTGELFF
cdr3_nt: TGTGCCACCAGGACTAGCGGAAACACCGGGGAGCTGTTTTTT

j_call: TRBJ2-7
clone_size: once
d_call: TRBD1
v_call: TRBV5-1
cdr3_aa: CASSLTGVSSYEQYF
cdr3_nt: TGCGCCAGCAGCTTGACAGGGGTCTCATCCTACGAGCAGTACTTC

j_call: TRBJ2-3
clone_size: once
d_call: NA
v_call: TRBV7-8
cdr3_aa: CASSLARLSTDTQYF
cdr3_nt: TGTGCCAGCAGCTTAGCGCGACTTAGCACAGATACGCAGTATTTT

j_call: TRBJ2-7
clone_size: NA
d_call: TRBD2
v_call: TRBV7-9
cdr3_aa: CASRSGREGPYEQYF
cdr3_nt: TGTGCCAGCAGGTCCGGCCGGGAGGGCCCCTACGAGCAGTACTTC

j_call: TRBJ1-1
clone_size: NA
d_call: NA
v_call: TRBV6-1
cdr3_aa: CASSEWSPGRNTEAFF
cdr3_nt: TGTGCCAGCAGTGAATGGTCTCCCGGGAGGAACACTGAAGCTTTCTTT

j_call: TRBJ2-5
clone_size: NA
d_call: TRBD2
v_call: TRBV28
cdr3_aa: CASSPSGGETQYF
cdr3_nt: TGTGCCAGCAGTCCCTCCGGGGGGGAGACCCAGTACTTC

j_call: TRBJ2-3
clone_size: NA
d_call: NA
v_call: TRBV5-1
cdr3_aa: CASSSSTGLEGDTQYF
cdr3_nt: TGCGCCAGCAGCTCCTCAACGGGACTCGAAGGAGATACGCAGTATTTT

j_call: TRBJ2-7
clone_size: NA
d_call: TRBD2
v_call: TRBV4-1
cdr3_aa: CASSQGGWFGEGEGRGEQYF
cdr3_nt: TGCGCCAGCAGCCAAGGGGGCTGGTTTGGGGAGGGTGAAGGGCGCGGCGAGCAGTACTTC

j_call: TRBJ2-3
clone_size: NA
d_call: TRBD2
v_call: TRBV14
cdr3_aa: CASSHGGGTDTQYF
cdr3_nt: TGTGCCAGCAGCCATGGGGGGGGCACAGATACGCAGTATTTT

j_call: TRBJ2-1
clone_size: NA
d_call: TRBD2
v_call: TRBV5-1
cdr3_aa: CASSLPNLAGGGEQFF
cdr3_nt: TGCGCCAGCAGCTTGCCAAACCTAGCGGGAGGCGGGGAGCAGTTCTTC

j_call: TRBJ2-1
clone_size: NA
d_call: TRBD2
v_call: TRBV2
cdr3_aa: CASSGKREGVDNEQFF
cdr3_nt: TGTGCCAGCAGTGGTAAGCGGGAGGGAGTAGACAATGAGCAGTTCTTC

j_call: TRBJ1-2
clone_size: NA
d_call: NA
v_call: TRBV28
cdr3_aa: CASSFPRGDNYGYTF
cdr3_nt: TGTGCCAGCAGTTTCCCCCGTGGAGATAACTATGGCTACACCTTC

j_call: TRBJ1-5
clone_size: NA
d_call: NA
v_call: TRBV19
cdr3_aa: CAVRGGAHQPQHF
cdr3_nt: TGTGCTGTAAGGGGAGGGGCCCATCAGCCCCAGCATTTT

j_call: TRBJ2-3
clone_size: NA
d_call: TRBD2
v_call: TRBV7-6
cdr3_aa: CASSRLAGAGADTQYF
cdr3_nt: TGTGCCAGCAGTAGATTAGCGGGAGCTGGAGCAGATACGCAGTATTTT

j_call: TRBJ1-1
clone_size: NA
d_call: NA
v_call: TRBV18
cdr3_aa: CASSPLTGSGHIDTEAFF
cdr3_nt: TGTGCCAGCTCACCGCTAACGGGATCGGGACACATCGACACTGAAGCTTTCTTT

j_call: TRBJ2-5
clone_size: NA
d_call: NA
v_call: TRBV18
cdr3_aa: CASSPGETQYF
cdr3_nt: TGTGCCAGCTCACCTGGCGAGACCCAGTACTTC

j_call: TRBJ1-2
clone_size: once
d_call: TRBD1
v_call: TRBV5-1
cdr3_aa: CASSSGQGDPGYTF
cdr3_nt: TGCGCCAGCAGCTCAGGACAGGGAGATCCTGGCTACACCTTC

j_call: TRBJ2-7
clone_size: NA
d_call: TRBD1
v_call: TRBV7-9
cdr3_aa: CASSLEVGTDEQYF
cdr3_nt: TGTGCCAGCAGCTTAGAGGTAGGGACAGATGAGCAGTACTTC

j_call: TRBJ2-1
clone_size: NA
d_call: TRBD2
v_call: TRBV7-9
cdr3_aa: CASSPLGLAGAYNEQFF
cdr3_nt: TGTGCCAGCAGCCCTCTAGGACTAGCGGGGGCTTACAATGAGCAGTTCTTC

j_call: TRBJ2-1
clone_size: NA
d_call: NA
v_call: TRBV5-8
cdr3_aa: CASSLAVATTNEQFF
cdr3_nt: TGTGCCAGCAGCTTGGCGGTGGCGACAACCAATGAGCAGTTCTTC